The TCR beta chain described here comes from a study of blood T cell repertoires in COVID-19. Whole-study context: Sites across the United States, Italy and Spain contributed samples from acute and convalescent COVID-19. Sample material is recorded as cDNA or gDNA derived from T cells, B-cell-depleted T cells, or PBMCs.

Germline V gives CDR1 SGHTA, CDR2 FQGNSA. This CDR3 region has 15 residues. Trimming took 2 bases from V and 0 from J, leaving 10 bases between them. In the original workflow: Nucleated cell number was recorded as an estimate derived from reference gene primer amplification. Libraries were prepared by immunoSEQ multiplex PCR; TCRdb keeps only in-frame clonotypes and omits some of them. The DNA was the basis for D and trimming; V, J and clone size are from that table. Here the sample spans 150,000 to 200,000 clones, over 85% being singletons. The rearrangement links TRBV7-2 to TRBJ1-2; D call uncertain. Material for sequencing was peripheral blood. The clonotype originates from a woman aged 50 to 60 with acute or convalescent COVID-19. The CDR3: CASSLRETANYGYTF. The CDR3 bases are TGTGCCAGCAGCTTAAGGGAGACCGCTAACTATGGCTACACCTTC.